These T cell receptor beta chains were read from a single sample in a study of vaccination effects on CD4 cells after COVID-19. The protocol was immunoSEQ multiplex PCR, while the TCRdb copy is restricted to in-frame clones and leaves out a portion. The table has tens of thousands of clones, around 73% seen once; the top ten hold roughly 1.2%. These receptors are not linked to any known antigen. Sample: CD4+ T cells from PBMCs cultured with HCoV-229E spike peptides, taken after COVID-19 vaccination. Source of these receptors: a human donor who received a COVID-19 vaccine. Each CDR3 is given with its conserved first and last residue. The D gene is left open where the match is weak. Size is stated for part of the rows, as once, few or many counts, or as a class when the clone is expanded.

length,V,size,D,J,DNA,CDR3
13,TRBV6-5,-,-,TRBJ1-1,TGTGCCAGCAGTTACACAGGGTTCACTGAAGCTTTCTTT,CASSYTGFTEAFF
16,TRBV10-3,-,-,TRBJ2-2,TGTGCCATCAGTAAACGGGACGGCTCGAACACCGGGGAGCTGTTTTTT,CAISKRDGSNTGELFF
16,TRBV18,few,TRBD1,TRBJ2-2,TGTGCCAGCTCACCACGAGGACAGGGGGCCGGCGGGGAGCTGTTTTTT,CASSPRGQGAGGELFF
14,TRBV27,few,-,TRBJ2-2,TGTGCCAGCTGGGGGACCGTGAACACCGGGGAGCTGTTTTTT,CASWGTVNTGELFF
15,TRBV4-3,once,TRBD1,TRBJ1-4,TGCGCCAGCAGCCTGGGACAGGGAAGGACTGAAAAACTGTTTTTT,CASSLGQGRTEKLFF
16,TRBV2,-,TRBD1,TRBJ2-3,TGTGCCAGCGGAAGAGGGACAGGGGGCGCGGCCCCCCGGCAGTATTTT,CASGRGTGGAAPRQYF
12,TRBV25-1,-,-,TRBJ2-3,TGTGCCAGCAGCTCCGGGTGGGGTACGCAGTATTTT,CASSSGWGTQYF
15,TRBV18,few,-,TRBJ1-1,TGTGCCAGCTCACCACTCGGACAGCCTAACACTGAAGCTTTCTTT,CASSPLGQPNTEAFF
14,TRBV19,few,TRBD1,TRBJ1-6,TGTGCCAGTAGTAGAGACAGGGGTAATTCACCCCTCCACTTT,CASSRDRGNSPLHF
13,TRBV6-6,-,TRBD1,TRBJ1-2,TGTGCCACCTTTGTCCGGGACAGGGATGGCTACACCTTC,CATFVRDRDGYTF
13,TRBV18,few,-,TRBJ2-1,TGTGCCAGCTCACGGGGCTTACAGGCTGAGCAGTTCTTC,CASSRGLQAEQFF
12,TRBV6-5,-,-,TRBJ2-1,TGTGCCAGCAGTTCCCCGACCAATGAGCAGTTCTTC,CASSSPTNEQFF
13,TRBV30,-,TRBD1,TRBJ1-5,TGTGCCTGGAGCCAGGGGGCAAGTCAGCCCCAGCATTTT,CAWSQGASQPQHF
15,TRBV19,-,-,TRBJ1-2,TGTGCCAGTAGTATAGACGGAATAGGAGTCTATGGCTACACCTTC,CASSIDGIGVYGYTF
16,TRBV9,few,-,TRBJ1-6,TGTGCCAGCAGCCCAGGAGGTGTGTCCTATAATTCACCCCTCCACTTT,CASSPGGVSYNSPLHF
16,TRBV5-4,-,-,TRBJ2-5,TGTGCCAGCAGCTTCGTCCTTGGGCGGGCTCAAGAGACCCAGTACTTC,CASSFVLGRAQETQYF